Listed here are 15 T cell receptor beta chains from one sample, sequenced in a study of T cells in narcolepsy. This table comes from immunoSEQ multiplex PCR, and its TCRdb copy is limited to in-frame clones, with some not included. The repertoire consists of approximately 25,000 clones, with 60% to 85% occurring once and the leading ten covering 6% to 7%. The sequenced sample consisted of memory (CD45RA-) CD4+ T cells from blood. All receptors derive from a human donor in good health.

V gene TRBV27 combines with J gene TRBJ2-7; TRBD1 matches 8 bases. Germline CDR1 is MNHEY and CDR2 is SMNVEV (reference sequence). The CDR3 is 16 residues long. V was pared by 5 bases and J by 7 bases, with 16 bases of the junction left unmatched. The CDR3 region is CASSPIAAGGGREQYF. CDR3 coding DNA: TGTGCCAGCAGTCCCATCGCGGCAGGGGGCGGACGGGAGCAGTACTTC.

The genes are TRBV5-1 and TRBJ2-6, with D unresolved. This CDR3 comprises 17 residues. Germline assignment: CDR1 SGHRS and CDR2 YFSETQ. The V end lost 2 bases, the J end lost 0 bases, and 12 bases lay between the germline ends. Here the CDR3 DNA reads TGCGCCAGCAGCTTTAGTGTTGGGGACTCTGGGGCCAACGTCCTGACTTTC. Its protein product is CASSFSVGDSGANVLTF.

The rearrangement links TRBV7-9 to TRBJ1-1; 9 nucleotides agree with TRBD1. Per the germline V gene, CDR1 is SEHNR and CDR2 is FQNEAQ (reference sequence). V trimming: 5 bases; J trimming: 5 bases; junction bases outside the gene matches: 6. The CDR3 consists of 14 residues. DNA of the CDR3: TGTGCCAGCAGCCCACAGGGGGCGCGGACTGAAGCTTTCTTT. It codes for CASSPQGARTEAFF.

The gene calls are TRBV20-1 and TRBJ2-6; unclear D gene. Germline CDR1 and CDR2: DFQATT and SNEGSKA (reference sequence). V gave up 5 bases and J gave up 3 bases, with 2 bases separating them. The CDR3 is 11 amino acids. Here the CDR3 DNA reads TGCAGTGCTTTTGGGGCCAACGTCCTGACTTTC. Translation gives CSAFGANVLTF.

The chain couples TRBV6-1 to TRBJ2-5; tentative D call: TRBD2 (5 bases). V lost 1 base and J 5 bases, leaving 17 bases between the germline ends. Germline CDR1 is MNHNS and CDR2 is SASEGT. The CDR3 has 16 amino acids. This CDR3 is CASSEGRKQTLETQYF. CDR3 DNA sequence: TGTGCCAGCAGTGAAGGGAGGAAGCAGACTCTGGAGACCCAGTACTTC.

The V gene is TRBV5-1, the J gene TRBJ2-7; D may be TRBD2 (6 bases). Germline CDR1 is SGHRS and CDR2 is YFSETQ. The length of the CDR3 is 13 residues. The germline V and J ends were trimmed by 5 bases and 7 bases, with 16 bases remaining between them. CDR3 amino acids: CASSREPSGEQYF. The CDR3 DNA reads TGCGCCAGCAGTCGGGAGCCCAGCGGGGAGCAGTACTTC.

DNA for the CDR3: TGTGCCAGCAGCCCCACCAGGACCGGGAATAACGAGCAGTACTTC. It specifies CASSPTRTGNNEQYF. The chain carries TRBV6-6 and TRBJ2-7; D possibly corresponds to TRBD2 (5 bases). The CDR3 spans 15 residues. Between the trimmed V and J ends, which lost 6 bases and 5 bases, there was a span of 20 bases. Looked up from germline, CDR1 is MNHNY and CDR2 is SVGAGI (reference sequence).

The chain recombines TRBV9 with TRBJ1-3; TRBD1 might be the D (6 bases). The V end lost 0 bases, the J end lost 2 bases, and 12 bases lay between the germline ends. CDR1 and CDR2 (germline): SGDLS, YYNGEE. The CDR3 has 16 residues. The CDR3 here is CASSVGGRGPGNTIYF. DNA for the CDR3: TGTGCCAGCAGCGTAGGGGGCAGGGGCCCTGGAAACACCATATATTTT.

The chain uses TRBV7-9 and TRBJ2-1; the match to TRBD2 covers 8 bases. V shed 3 bases, J shed 6 bases, and the junction held 7 bases outside the gene matches. Germline-derived CDR1 and CDR2 are SEHNR and FQNEAQ (reference sequence). The CDR3 is made up of 15 amino acids. The CDR3 is CASSFLLAVANEQFF. Here the CDR3 DNA reads TGTGCCAGCAGCTTCCTACTAGCGGTGGCCAATGAGCAGTTCTTC.

V is TRBV5-1 and J is TRBJ2-1, with 15 bases lining up with TRBD2. The germline CDR1 and CDR2 sequences are SGHRS and YFSETQ. CDR3 length: 17 amino acids. J gave up 7 bases and V 4 bases, and 9 bases lay outside the gene matches. The CDR3 sequence is CASSRTSGGVETNEQFF. The CDR3 DNA reads TGCGCCAGCAGCCGGACTAGCGGGGGGGTAGAAACTAATGAGCAGTTCTTC.

The chain has TRBV29-1 and TRBJ2-6, with 10 bases that match TRBD1. Germline CDR1 SQVTM, CDR2 ANQGSEA. The CDR3 is made up of 16 amino acids. After removal of 4 bases from V and 1 base from J, the junction contained 4 bases not matched to a gene. CDR3 DNA sequence: TGCAGCGTTGCGGGGGACAGGGGATCTGGGGCCAACGTCCTGACTTTC. Its translation is CSVAGDRGSGANVLTF.

A note on this clone: Given a far larger clone just one base away, this is likely a sequencing read error. The J gene is TRBJ2-7, the V gene TRBV5-1, with D maybe TRBD2 (7 bases). The CDR3 contains 15 residues. Germline V gene lookup returns CDR1 SGHRS and CDR2 YFSETQ. Trimming took 4 bases from V and 0 from J, leaving 14 bases between them. The CDR3 DNA reads as TGCGCCAGCAGCCTCGGCGGGGGCACCTCCTACGAGCAGTACTTC. Protein: CASSLGGGTSYEQYF.

This clone was seen only a few times. The chain combines TRBV7-2 with TRBJ2-3; D gene ambiguous. The CDR3 contains 14 residues. Trimming removed 1 base at V and 2 bases at J, with 7 bases between. CDR1 is SGHTA and CDR2 is FQGNSA in the germline V gene. The CDR3 coding sequence is TGTGCCAGCAGCTTAGAACTGCACACAGATACGCAGTATTTT. Translating gives CASSLELHTDTQYF.

This clone was seen a handful of times. This chain links TRBV19 with TRBJ1-5, with D uncertain. The CDR3 sequence is 12 residues long. V was pared by 3 bases and J by 4 bases, with 4 bases between. In germline, CDR1 is LNHDA, CDR2 SQIVND (reference sequence). This chain's CDR3 is CASSMGNQPQHF. Here the CDR3 DNA reads TGTGCCAGTAGTATGGGGAATCAGCCCCAGCATTTT.

This clone showed up just a few times. The gene calls are TRBV7-8 and TRBJ1-5; D is perhaps TRBD1 (5 bases). This CDR3 spans 15 amino acids. Trimming left V 5 bases short and J 6 bases short, with 17 bases between. Per the germline V gene, CDR1 is SGHVS and CDR2 is FQNEAQ. Written as DNA, the CDR3 is TGTGCCAGCAGCCTACTGGGGCAGGCAAGTCAGCCCCAGCATTTT. It yields the protein CASSLLGQASQPQHF.